One and the same sample provided the 4 T cell receptor beta chains below, sequenced in a study of cytomegalovirus exposure and HLA in healthy donors. PCR primers comprised 60 Vbeta and 13 Jbeta primers. The protocol was immunoSEQ multiplex PCR, while the TCRdb copy is restricted to in-frame clones and leaves out a portion. Of tens of thousands of clones in the sample, around 78% are singletons; the top ten hold almost 4.5%. The sequencing input was PBMCs. The origin of the receptors is a man aged 35 to 55 in good health and CMV-seronegative.

To note about this clone: The same CDR3 is also encoded by other DNA sequences in this sample. This chain links TRBV11-2 with TRBJ1-3; the match to TRBD1 covers 9 bases. Germline CDR1 is SGHAT and CDR2 is FQNNGV. With 5 bases clipped from V and 0 bases from J, the junction kept 8 bases outside the gene matches. The CDR3 is 17 residues long. DNA of the CDR3: TGTGCCAGCAGCCCGTCGGGACAGGGCCTCTCTGGAAACACCATATATTTT. Translating it yields CASSPSGQGLSGNTIYF.

This clone was seen only once. This sample also contains other DNA sequences that code for the same CDR3. The CDR3 spells CAWSRDRGSYEQYF. The DNA for the CDR3 is TGTGCCTGGAGCCGGGACAGGGGTTCCTACGAGCAGTACTTC. The rearrangement links TRBV30 to TRBJ2-7; the match to TRBD1 covers 10 bases. J was trimmed by 1 base and V by 3 bases; bases with no gene match: 3. Germline CDR1 and CDR2: GTSNPN and SVGIG (reference sequence). This CDR3 is 14 amino acids long. The whole variable domain, remainder taken from reference TRBV30 and TRBJ2-7, is SQTIHQWPATLVQPVGSPLSLECTVEGTSNPNLYWYRQAAGRGLQLLFYSVGIGQISSEVPQNLSASRPQDRQFILSSKKLLLSDSGFYLCAWSRDRGSYEQYFGPGTRLTVT.

The V and J genes are TRBV15 and TRBJ2-1; TRBD1 matches 8 bases. The CDR3 length is 16 residues. CDR1 LNHNV and CDR2 YYDKDF come from the germline V gene (reference sequence). V lost 0 bases and J lost 10; bases outside the gene matches: 11. The CDR3 spells CATSRDWQGASNEQFF. In DNA, the CDR3 is TGTGCCACCAGCAGAGATTGGCAGGGGGCATCTAACGAGCAGTTCTTC.

The V and J genes are TRBV10-1 and TRBJ1-1; 11 bases are shared with TRBD1. CDR3 length: 16 amino acids. Germline V gene sequence: CDR1 WNHNN, CDR2 SYGVQD (reference sequence). Trimming removed 2 bases from V and 10 bases from J; junction bases left unmatched: 12. The CDR3 loop is CASSEAQGRDRGRAFF. CDR3 nucleotides: TGCGCCAGCAGTGAGGCCCAGGGCCGGGACAGGGGGAGAGCTTTCTTT.